This entry lists 5 T cell receptor beta chains sequenced from one sample in a study of blood T cell repertoires in COVID-19. The assay was immunoSEQ multiplex PCR, and TCRdb's table has in-frame clones only and misses some. Here the sample spans 200,000 to 300,000 clones, about 89% being singletons. The sequenced material came from peripheral blood. Receptors originate from a woman between 50 and 59 years old with acute or convalescent COVID-19.

This clone occurred a few times. The genes are TRBV7-8 and TRBJ2-2; 10 bases match TRBD1. This CDR3 has 15 residues. Per germline, CDR1 SGHVS and CDR2 FQNEAQ. V was pared by 5 bases and J by 3 bases, with 3 bases of the junction left unmatched. CDR3 sequence: CASSRQGADTGELFF. As DNA, the CDR3 is TGTGCCAGCAGCAGACAGGGGGCGGACACCGGGGAGCTGTTTTTT. Complete variable domain (other parts from reference TRBV7-8 and TRBJ2-2): GAGVSQSPRYKVAKRGQDVALRCDPISGHVSLFWYQQALGQGPEFLTYFQNEAQLDKSGLPSDRFFAERPEGSVSTLKIQRTQQEDSAVYLCASSRQGADTGELFFGEGSRLTVL.

The V gene is TRBV24-1, the J gene TRBJ1-1; a weak D match, TRBD1 (6 bases). The germline V gene encodes CDR1 KGHDR and CDR2 SFDVKD. Between the trimmed V and J ends, which lost 7 bases and 1 base, there was a span of 6 bases. CDR3 size: 12 residues. As DNA, the CDR3 is TGTGCCACCAGGGGACAGAACACTGAAGCTTTCTTT. This gives the protein CATRGQNTEAFF.

The chain recombines TRBV6-4 with TRBJ2-1; D possibly corresponds to TRBD1 (6 bases). Trimming took 2 bases from V and 0 from J, leaving 11 bases between them. The CDR3 length is 16 residues. Germline lookup yields CDR1 MRHNA and CDR2 SNTAGT. CDR3 coding DNA: TGTGCCAGCAGTGACATTCACAGGGACTCCTACAATGAGCAGTTCTTC. Amino acids: CASSDIHRDSYNEQFF.

V is TRBV6-2 or TRBV6-3 and J is TRBJ2-7, with a possible D match to TRBD1 (5 bases). This CDR3 is built from 14 residues. V gave up 2 bases and J gave up 6 bases, with 14 bases separating them. Germline V gene lookup returns CDR1 MNHEY and CDR2 SVGEGT. The CDR3 DNA is TGTGCCAGCAGTTACGGTATTGGGGCGATCGAGCAGTACTTC. Translated, it gives CASSYGIGAIEQYF.

The chain is built from TRBV30 and TRBJ2-1; 10 bases are a match to TRBD2. V dropped 4 bases and J dropped 3; count of bases not matched to a gene: 9. CDR1 and CDR2 (germline): GTSNPN, SVGIG (reference sequence). The CDR3 extends over 16 amino acids. This CDR3 reads CAWNPWASGGYNEQFF. CDR3 DNA sequence: TGTGCCTGGAATCCTTGGGCTAGCGGGGGCTACAATGAGCAGTTCTTC.